The sequence of this T cell receptor (beta chain) was determined in a study of cytomegalovirus exposure and HLA in healthy donors. Overall study context: Researchers previously reported finding roughly 120 million unique TCR beta sequences from around 200 million T cells.

General study points: TCR beta chains numbering 164 were designated cytomegalovirus-associated. One variant, a missense change in DCLRE1C, was linked in a later analysis to TCR beta V- and J-gene trimming.

The primer mix had 60 Vbeta and 13 Jbeta primers. Sequencing used immunoSEQ multiplex PCR; TCRdb keeps in-frame clones, though not all of them. The sample contains roughly 190,000 clones, around 74% of which appear only once. In germline, CDR1 is MDHEN, CDR2 SYDVKM. The CDR3 is 14 residues long. The germline V and J ends were trimmed by 5 bases and 8 bases, with 15 bases remaining between them. Concerning this clone: Its specificity is not known.

Sample: PBMCs. The chain couples TRBV28 to TRBJ1-4, with a possible D match to TRBD1 (6 bases). The sequence came from a female donor in good health and CMV-seronegative. The CDR3 region has the DNA TGTGCCAGCAGTAAACAGGGTGTACGGGAAAAACTGTTTTTT. This codes for CASSKQGVREKLFF. Using reference TRBV28 and TRBJ1-4 for the parts outside the CDR3, the full variable domain is DVKVTQSSRYLVKRTGEKVFLECVQDMDHENMFWYRQDPGLGLRLIYFSYDVKMKEKGDIPEGYSVSREKKERFSLILESASTNQTSMYLCASSKQGVREKLFFGSGTQLSVL.